The 18 T cell receptor beta chains presented below share a single source sample, sequenced in a study of blood T cell repertoires in COVID-19. Assay used: immunoSEQ multiplex PCR; TCRdb lists only in-frame clones, some missing. The sample lists 250,000 to 300,000 clones; about nine tenths were seen once. Specimen: PBMCs or T cells enriched from blood (not recorded which). All receptors come from a woman between 55 and 75 years old who had recovered from COVID-19.

This clone showed up just once. The V gene is TRBV30, the J gene TRBJ2-5; TRBD2 agrees at 8 bases. The trim removed 5 bases at V and 5 bases at J, leaving 7 bases unmatched. In germline, CDR1 is GTSNPN, CDR2 SVGIG (reference sequence). This CDR3 is 13 amino acids long. CDR3 in DNA: TGTGCCTGGGGTCTGACTAGCGTCGAGACCCAGTACTTC. Translating it yields CAWGLTSVETQYF.

In this sample, this clone turned up once. The V call is TRBV19, the J call TRBJ1-5; D is ambiguous. In germline, CDR1 is LNHDA, CDR2 SQIVND (reference sequence). The CDR3 loop spans 15 amino acids. Trimming pared 3 bases from V and 0 bases from J, leaving 9 bases between. CDR3 DNA: TGTGCCAGTAGTATCCTACAGACTAGCAATCAGCCCCAGCATTTT. Protein product: CASSILQTSNQPQHF.

This rearrangement joins TRBV9 to TRBJ2-3, with 11 bases identical to TRBD2. V was pared by 4 bases and J by 5 bases, with 3 bases of the junction left unmatched. The CDR3 runs to 14 residues. From germline, CDR1 is SGDLS and CDR2 YYNGEE. The CDR3 sequence: CASSSGLAGDTQYF. CDR3 sequence (DNA): TGTGCCAGCAGCTCCGGACTAGCGGGAGATACGCAGTATTTT.

The J gene is TRBJ2-5, the V gene TRBV27, with 7 bases that match TRBD1. CDR1 and CDR2 (germline): MNHEY, SMNVEV (reference sequence). This CDR3 has 17 amino acids. V lost 3 bases to trimming and J lost 5 bases; unmatched junction nucleotides: 15. The CDR3 here is CASSFRDRGLARETQYF. As DNA, the CDR3 is TGTGCCAGCAGTTTCCGGGACAGAGGGCTAGCTCGGGAGACCCAGTACTTC.

This clone was detected only once. The gene calls are TRBV5-1 and TRBJ2-1, with TRBD2 matching over 11 bases. The germline CDR1 and CDR2 sequences are SGHRS and YFSETQ. J was trimmed by 3 bases and V by 3 bases; bases with no gene match: 5. This CDR3 has 16 residues. Here the CDR3 reads CASSSSLAGDYNEQFF. CDR3 nucleotide sequence: TGCGCCAGCAGCTCATCACTAGCGGGGGACTACAATGAGCAGTTCTTC.

The rearrangement uses TRBV27 and TRBJ1-1; maybe TRBD1 (6 bases). The CDR3 runs 15 residues. Germline CDR1 is MNHEY and CDR2 is SMNVEV (reference sequence). V shed 6 bases and J shed 1 base, with 15 bases lying between them. The CDR3: CASRSLKTGNTEAFF. The CDR3 DNA reads as TGTGCCAGCAGATCCTTAAAGACAGGGAACACTGAAGCTTTCTTT.

This clone was detected once. The sample contains more than one DNA sequence encoding this CDR3. The chain links TRBV20-1 to TRBJ2-7, with D perhaps TRBD2 (5 bases). The CDR3 length is 11 residues. Germline V gene lookup returns CDR1 DFQATT and CDR2 SNEGSKA (reference sequence). V lost 2 bases and J lost 5, with 7 bases in between. As DNA, the CDR3 is TGCAGTGCTAGAAGCGGTCACGAGCAGTACTTC. Translated: CSARSGHEQYF.

The chain recombines TRBV28 with TRBJ2-7, with a possible D match to TRBD2 (6 bases). Trimming removed 4 bases at V and 5 bases at J, with 12 bases between. CDR3 length: 13 amino acids. The germline V gene has CDR1 MDHEN and CDR2 SYDVKM. CDR3 DNA: TGTGCCAGCAGTTCCCCGCGGGAACACGAGCAGTACTTC. Its translation: CASSSPREHEQYF. Supplemented by reference TRBV28 and TRBJ2-7, the full variable domain reads DVKVTQSSRYLVKRTGEKVFLECVQDMDHENMFWYRQDPGLGLRLIYFSYDVKMKEKGDIPEGYSVSREKKERFSLILESASTNQTSMYLCASSSPREHEQYFGPGTRLTVT.

The J gene is TRBJ1-5, the V gene TRBV10-3, with TRBD1 identical over 7 bases. This CDR3 is 16 amino acids long. With 3 bases clipped from V and 6 bases from J, the junction kept 11 bases outside the gene matches. Germline CDR1 is ENHRY and CDR2 is SYGVKD. In DNA, the CDR3 is TGTGCCATCAGTGATCAACGGGAACAGGGGCCTCAGCCCCAGCATTTT. Translation gives CAISDQREQGPQPQHF.

This chain links TRBV19 with TRBJ2-7; D is possibly TRBD2 (6 bases). The V gene lost 5 bases and the J gene lost 1 base, with 12 bases spanning the gap. The CDR3 length is 14 residues. Germline values: CDR1 LNHDA, CDR2 SQIVND (reference sequence). CDR3 protein: CASSQRAPSYEQYF. CDR3 DNA sequence: TGTGCCAGTAGTCAGCGGGCCCCATCCTACGAGCAGTACTTC.

This chain's CDR3 is CASSPLGLSTDTQYF. The CDR3 nucleotides are TGTGCCAGCAGCCCTTTAGGACTAAGCACAGATACGCAGTATTTT. The chain uses TRBV3-1 (or the pseudogene TRBV3-2) and TRBJ2-3, with D possibly being TRBD2 (6 bases). V was trimmed by 4 bases and J by 0 bases, leaving 11 bases between them. The CDR3 totals 15 residues. CDR1 is LGHDT, CDR2 YNNKEL, per germline (reference sequence).

This clone has more than one count but fewer than ten. The chain uses TRBV5-1 and TRBJ1-3; weak D call: TRBD1 (5 bases). The CDR3 is made up of 15 amino acids. The V gene's germline CDR1 is SGHRS and CDR2 YFSETQ. Trimming removed 4 bases from V and 2 bases from J, with 13 bases in between. The chain's CDR3 is CASSRGLGTGNTIYF. The CDR3, as DNA: TGCGCCAGCAGCAGGGGCTTGGGTACTGGAAACACCATATATTTT. Together with reference TRBV5-1 and TRBJ1-3, the CDR3 gives the full variable domain: KAGVTQTPRYLIKTRGQQVTLSCSPISGHRSVSWYQQTPGQGLQFLFEYFSETQRNKGNFPGRFSGRQFSNSRSEMNVSTLELGDSALYLCASSRGLGTGNTIYFGEGSWLTVV.

The chain is built from TRBV7-3 and TRBJ1-1; TRBD1 might be the D (6 bases). There are 14 residues in the CDR3. V was trimmed by 5 bases and J by 1 base, leaving 11 bases between them. CDR1 and CDR2 from the germline V gene are SGHTA and FQGTGA. The DNA for the CDR3 is TGTGCCAGCAGCCGGGGACACTCGAACACTGAAGCTTTCTTT. This sequence encodes CASSRGHSNTEAFF.

The chain joins TRBV6-5 to TRBJ2-1; D possibly corresponds to TRBD2 (6 bases). V lost 6 bases and J lost 3, with 12 bases in between. Looked up from germline, CDR1 is MNHEY and CDR2 is SVGAGI. The CDR3 totals 14 residues. The CDR3 sequence is CASSPRGVYNEQFF. Here the CDR3 DNA reads TGTGCCAGCAGCCCCCGCGGGGTCTACAATGAGCAGTTCTTC.

The rearrangement uses TRBV28 and TRBJ1-5; the D is unclear. The CDR3 is 13 residues long. The germline CDR1 and CDR2 sequences are MDHEN and SYDVKM. Trimming took off 7 bases at V and 6 bases at J, with 13 bases between the two ends. CDR3 loop: CASTNTRAQPQHF. As DNA, the CDR3 is TGTGCCAGCACTAACACGCGGGCTCAGCCCCAGCATTTT.

The gene calls are TRBV5-8 and TRBJ1-5; no definite D call. Looked up from germline, CDR1 is SGHTS and CDR2 is YDEGEE. The CDR3 loop spans 13 amino acids. V dropped 1 base and J dropped 6 bases, with 8 bases sitting between them. The CDR3 region is CASSLKRVQPQHF. CDR3 DNA sequence: TGTGCCAGCAGCTTGAAAAGAGTTCAGCCCCAGCATTTT.

The V gene is TRBV27, the J gene TRBJ2-7; TRBD1 is a possible D gene (6 bases). The CDR3 consists of 14 residues. CDR1 and CDR2 (germline): MNHEY, SMNVEV (reference sequence). Between the trimmed V and J ends, which lost 8 bases and 2 bases, there was a span of 16 bases. The CDR3 region is CASLLNRDTYEQYF. The CDR3 coding sequence is TGTGCCAGCCTTTTAAACCGGGACACCTACGAGCAGTACTTC.

The rearrangement joins TRBV7-6 to TRBJ1-4; tentative D call: TRBD1 (5 bases). V shed 10 bases and J shed 14 bases, with 11 bases lying between them. Germline CDR1 is SGHVS and CDR2 is FNYEAQ. The CDR3 length is 9 residues. The CDR3 nucleotides are TGTGCCACGCCAAAGGGGCTGTTTTTT. This gives the protein CATPKGLFF.